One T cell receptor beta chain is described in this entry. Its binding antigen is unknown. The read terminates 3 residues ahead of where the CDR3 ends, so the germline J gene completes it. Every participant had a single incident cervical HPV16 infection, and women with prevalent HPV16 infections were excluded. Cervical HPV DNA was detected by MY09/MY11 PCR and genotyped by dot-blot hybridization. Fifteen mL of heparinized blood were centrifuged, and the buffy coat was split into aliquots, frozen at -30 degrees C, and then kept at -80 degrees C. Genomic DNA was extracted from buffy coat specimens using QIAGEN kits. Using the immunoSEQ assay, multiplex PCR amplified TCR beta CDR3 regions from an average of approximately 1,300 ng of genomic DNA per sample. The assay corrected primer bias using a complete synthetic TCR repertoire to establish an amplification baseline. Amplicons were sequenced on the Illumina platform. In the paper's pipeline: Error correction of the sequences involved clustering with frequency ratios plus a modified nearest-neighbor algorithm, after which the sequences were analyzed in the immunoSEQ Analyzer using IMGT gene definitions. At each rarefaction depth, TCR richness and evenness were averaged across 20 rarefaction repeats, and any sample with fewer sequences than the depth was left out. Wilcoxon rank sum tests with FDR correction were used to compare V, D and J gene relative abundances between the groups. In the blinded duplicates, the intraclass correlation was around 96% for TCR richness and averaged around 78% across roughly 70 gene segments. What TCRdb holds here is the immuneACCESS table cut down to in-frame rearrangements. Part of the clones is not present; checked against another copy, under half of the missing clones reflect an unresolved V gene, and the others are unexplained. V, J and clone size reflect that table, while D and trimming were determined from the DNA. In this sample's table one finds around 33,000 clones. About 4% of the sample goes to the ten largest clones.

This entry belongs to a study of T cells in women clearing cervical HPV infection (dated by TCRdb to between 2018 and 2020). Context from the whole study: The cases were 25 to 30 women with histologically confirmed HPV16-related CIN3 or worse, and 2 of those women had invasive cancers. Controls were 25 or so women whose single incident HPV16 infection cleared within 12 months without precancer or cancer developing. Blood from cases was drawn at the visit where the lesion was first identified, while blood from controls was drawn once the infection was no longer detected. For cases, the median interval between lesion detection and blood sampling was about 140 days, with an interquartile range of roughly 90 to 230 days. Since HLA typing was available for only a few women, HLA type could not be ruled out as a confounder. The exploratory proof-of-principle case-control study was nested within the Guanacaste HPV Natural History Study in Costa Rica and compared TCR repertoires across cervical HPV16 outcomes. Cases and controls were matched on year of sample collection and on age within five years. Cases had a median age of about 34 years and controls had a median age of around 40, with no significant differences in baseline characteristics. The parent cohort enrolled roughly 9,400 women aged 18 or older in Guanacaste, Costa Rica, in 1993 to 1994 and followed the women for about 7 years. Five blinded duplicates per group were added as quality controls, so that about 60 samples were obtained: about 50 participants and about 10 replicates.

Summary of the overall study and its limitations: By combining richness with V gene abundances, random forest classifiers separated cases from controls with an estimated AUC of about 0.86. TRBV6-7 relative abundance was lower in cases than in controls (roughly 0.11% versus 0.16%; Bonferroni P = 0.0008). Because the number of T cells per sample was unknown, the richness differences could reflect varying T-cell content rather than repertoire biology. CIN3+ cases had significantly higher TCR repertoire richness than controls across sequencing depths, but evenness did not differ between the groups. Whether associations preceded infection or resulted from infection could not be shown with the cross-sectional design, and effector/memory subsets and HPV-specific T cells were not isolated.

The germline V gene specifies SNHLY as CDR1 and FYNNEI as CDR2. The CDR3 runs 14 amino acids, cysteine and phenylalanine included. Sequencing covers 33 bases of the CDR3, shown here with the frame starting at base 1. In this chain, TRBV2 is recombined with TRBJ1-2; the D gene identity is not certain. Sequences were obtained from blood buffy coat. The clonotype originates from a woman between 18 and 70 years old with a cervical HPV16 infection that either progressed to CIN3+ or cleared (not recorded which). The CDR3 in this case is CASSPRTSGETYTF. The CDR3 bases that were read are TGTGCCAGCAGTCCCCGGACTAGCGGAGAGACC.